This section outlines one T cell receptor beta chain sequence together with its context. The antigen is undetermined. The sample comes from a study of cytomegalovirus exposure and HLA in healthy donors. Study observations and caveats: Among TCR beta chains of equal frequency, HLA-associated ones were more clonally expanded in a later analysis.

V lost 0 bases to trimming and J lost 6 bases; unmatched junction nucleotides: 4. Germline CDR1 MNHNS, CDR2 SASEGT. There are 15 residues in the CDR3. Primers included in the PCR were 60 Vbeta and 13 Jbeta primers. Generated by immunoSEQ multiplex PCR, the TCRdb table keeps only in-frame clones and is missing some. The top ten hold 2% to 2.5% of the sample, which has 150,000 to 200,000 clones, 75% to 85% seen once. The receptor was isolated from a woman aged 45-59 years in good health and CMV-seronegative. The chain carries TRBV6-1 and TRBJ2-1; 8 nucleotides align to TRBD2. The sample was PBMCs. CDR3 sequence reads: CASSEAAGDINEQFF. The CDR3 DNA is TGTGCCAGCAGTGAAGCAGCGGGAGACATCAATGAGCAGTTCTTC.